Here is one T cell receptor (beta chain) with its context. Each participant's cohort was designated according to participant-reported clinical history. These data come from a study of blood T cell repertoires in COVID-19. Turning to the study itself: T cells, B-cell-depleted T cells, or PBMCs provided the cDNA or gDNA that served as material.

This CDR3 contains 15 residues. From germline, CDR1 is SGHTA and CDR2 FQGNSA. The V and J ends lost 3 bases and 7 bases, in that order; junction bases with no gene match: 8. As originally analysed: Cell counts per sample came from amplifying reference gene primers. Only in-frame clones appear in the TCRdb table, and some are missing; sequencing was by immunoSEQ multiplex PCR. The DNA was the basis for D and trimming; V, J and clone size are from that table. This table has just over 300,000 clones, around 90% appearing once. V is TRBV7-2 and J is TRBJ2-1, with 8 bases that match TRBD1. This TCR was sampled from a woman in her late teens or twenties who had recovered from COVID-19. Sample: PBMCs or T cells enriched from blood (not recorded which). CDR3 region: CASSLQTGEGNEQFF. The DNA for the CDR3 is TGTGCCAGCAGCTTGCAGACAGGGGAAGGGAATGAGCAGTTCTTC.